The 8 T cell receptor beta chains in this list originate from one sample, sequenced in a study of Tregs in tolerant kidney transplant recipients. Measured with immunoSEQ multiplex PCR; TCRdb has only the in-frame clones, and not every one. The sample has about 120,000 clones; around 91% are singletons. The specimen sequenced was CD4+ T cells from blood. These receptors all stem from a human donor in good health.

This clone was seen once. CDR3 in amino acids: CATSRSREKLFF. The DNA of the CDR3 is TGTGCCACCAGCAGGAGCAGGGAAAAACTGTTTTTT. The rearrangement links TRBV15 to TRBJ1-4; D is uncertain. CDR1 is LNHNV, CDR2 YYDKDF, per germline (reference sequence). V lost 3 bases to trimming and J lost 8 bases, with 7 bases between them. This CDR3 comprises 12 residues.

The chain combines TRBV5-1 with TRBJ2-7; D uncertain. The CDR3 is 13 residues long. Germline V lookup: CDR1 SGHRS, CDR2 YFSETQ. Trimming pared 4 bases from V and 4 bases from J, leaving 12 bases between. CDR3 in DNA: TGCGCCAGCAGCATAGGAGACTTATACGAGCAGTACTTC. Translating it yields CASSIGDLYEQYF.

The chain has TRBV19 and TRBJ1-5; 10 nucleotides align to TRBD1. CDR3 length equals 15 residues. Unmatched junction bases numbered 11, after V lost 9 bases and J lost 6 bases. Germline CDR1 is LNHDA and CDR2 is SQIVND (reference sequence). The CDR3 DNA follows: TGTGCCAGCATATCCCGGGACAGGGGAAGTCAGCCCCAGCATTTT. Residues: CASISRDRGSQPQHF.

V usage is TRBV5-1 and J usage is TRBJ1-5, with D perhaps matching TRBD1 (6 bases). The CDR3 is 15 residues long. Per the germline V gene, CDR1 is SGHRS and CDR2 is YFSETQ. Trimming pared 2 bases from V and 1 base from J, leaving 10 bases between. CDR3 nucleotides: TGCGCCAGCAGCTTAAGGGGGGCGAGCAATCAGCCCCAGCATTTT. Amino acids: CASSLRGASNQPQHF.

The chain links TRBV11-2 to TRBJ2-2, with TRBD2 identical over 7 bases. The germline gives CDR1 SGHAT, CDR2 FQNNGV. The CDR3 sequence is 15 residues long. V was clipped by 7 bases and J by 6 bases; unmatched bases: 11. The CDR3 sequence is CASTLRGSYPGELFF. The CDR3 DNA reads as TGTGCCAGCACCCTGCGGGGGTCTTACCCCGGGGAGCTGTTTTTT. Combining the CDR3 with reference TRBV11-2 and TRBJ2-2 gives the whole variable domain EAGVAQSPRYKIIEKRQSVAFWCNPISGHATLYWYQQILGQGPKLLIQFQNNGVVDDSQLPKDRFSAERLKGVDSTLKIQPAKLEDSAVYLCASTLRGSYPGELFFGEGSRLTVL.

The V call is TRBV11-2, the J call TRBJ1-2; TRBD1 is a possible D gene (6 bases). Germline V gives CDR1 SGHAT, CDR2 FQNNGV. The CDR3 runs to 14 residues. With 4 bases removed from V and 8 bases from J, the gap between germline ends came to 17 bases. CDR3 region: CASSSPKGGKGYTF. The CDR3 DNA follows: TGTGCCAGCAGCTCCCCGAAAGGGGGAAAAGGCTACACCTTC.

The J gene is TRBJ2-5, the V gene TRBV5-5, with no clear D. V shed 0 bases and J shed 9 bases, with 21 bases lying between them. This CDR3 has 16 amino acids. Germline lookup yields CDR1 SGHKS and CDR2 YYEKEE (reference sequence). DNA of the CDR3: TGTGCCAGCAGCTTGGACGGCAGCGTCATCCCCCGTGCCCAGTACTTC. Protein sequence: CASSLDGSVIPRAQYF.

This chain connects TRBV7-9 to TRBJ1-6; 7 bases match TRBD1. With 3 bases clipped from V and 7 bases from J, the junction kept 3 bases outside the gene matches. Germline lookup yields CDR1 SEHNR and CDR2 FQNEAQ (reference sequence). The CDR3 is 14 residues long. The CDR3 nucleotides read TGTGCCAGCAGCTTGAGGGGGCTAAATTCACCCCTCCACTTT. Amino acids: CASSLRGLNSPLHF.